A selection of T cell receptor beta chains follows, all from one sample in a study of vaccination and CD4 T cells after COVID-19. TCRdb independently ran MiXCR on the PCR reads; one entry per CDR3 protein. The sample has 15,000 to 20,000 distinct CDR3 sequences, roughly 50% seen once. Their antigen targets remain unknown. The sequencing here drew on CD4+ T cells from blood, cultured in vitro, taken after SARS-CoV-2 vaccination. The receptors were gathered from a human donor who had recovered from COVID-19. CDR3s include the opening cysteine and the closing phenylalanine or tryptophan. The D gene is left open where the match is weak. The listing skips clone size in some rows; elsewhere it reads once, few, many or a size class.

J gene: TRBJ1-5
D gene: TRBD1
V gene: TRBV28
clone size: .
CDR3 DNA: TGTGCCAGCAGCCTAACCCAGGGGGACGCTCAGCCCCAGCATTTT
CDR3 protein: CASSLTQGDAQPQHF

J gene: TRBJ1-1
D gene: .
V gene: TRBV20-1
clone size: few
CDR3 DNA: TGCAGTGCTAGGGCGAGCGGGGGTGAAGCTTTCTTT
CDR3 protein: CSARASGGEAFF

J gene: TRBJ1-2
D gene: .
V gene: TRBV7-2
clone size: .
CDR3 DNA: TGTGCCAGCAGCTTAGCCCGACAGTATGGCTACACCTTC
CDR3 protein: CASSLARQYGYTF

J gene: TRBJ1-2
D gene: .
V gene: TRBV19
clone size: few
CDR3 DNA: TGTGCCAGTAGTATTCCCCCCACAGCTGGAGGTAATGGCTACACCTTC
CDR3 protein: CASSIPPTAGGNGYTF

J gene: TRBJ2-3
D gene: .
V gene: TRBV7-9
clone size: .
CDR3 DNA: TGTGCCAGCAGCTTAGCCCGGGGTAGCACAGATACGCAGTATTTT
CDR3 protein: CASSLARGSTDTQYF

J gene: TRBJ1-5
D gene: .
V gene: TRBV19
clone size: once
CDR3 DNA: TGTGCCAGTAGTATCTCTAGCTATCAGCCCCAGCATTTT
CDR3 protein: CASSISSYQPQHF

J gene: TRBJ2-7
D gene: TRBD1
V gene: TRBV7-9
clone size: .
CDR3 DNA: TGTGCCAGCAGCCCCCAGAGGTGGGGCAGGGGGCCCCACGAGCAGTACTTC
CDR3 protein: CASSPQRWGRGPHEQYF

J gene: TRBJ1-2
D gene: .
V gene: TRBV20-1
clone size: .
CDR3 DNA: TGCAGTGCTAGTCCTGGGGGCAACTATGGCTACACCTTC
CDR3 protein: CSASPGGNYGYTF

J gene: TRBJ2-1
D gene: TRBD2
V gene: TRBV11-3
clone size: .
CDR3 DNA: TGTGCCAGCAGCTTAGGGCTAGCGGGAGGGAATGAGCAGTTCTTC
CDR3 protein: CASSLGLAGGNEQFF

J gene: TRBJ2-1
D gene: .
V gene: TRBV5-4
clone size: .
CDR3 DNA: TGTGCCAGCAGCTTGTACGGCTATGAGCAGTTCTTC
CDR3 protein: CASSLYGYEQFF

J gene: TRBJ1-3
D gene: .
V gene: TRBV2
clone size: once
CDR3 DNA: TGTGCCAGCAGTGGTCATGGAAACACCATATATTTT
CDR3 protein: CASSGHGNTIYF

J gene: TRBJ2-7
D gene: .
V gene: TRBV7-6
clone size: .
CDR3 DNA: TGTGCCAGCAGCCCTCCGGGCTACGAGCAGTACTTC
CDR3 protein: CASSPPGYEQYF

J gene: TRBJ1-6
D gene: .
V gene: TRBV7-2
clone size: .
CDR3 DNA: TGTGCCAGCCATCAGAGCTCCTATAATTCACCCCTCCACTTT
CDR3 protein: CASHQSSYNSPLHF

J gene: TRBJ1-2
D gene: .
V gene: TRBV2
clone size: .
CDR3 DNA: TGTGCCAGCAGCTCCAGGGACGGCCCATATGGCTACACCTTT
CDR3 protein: CASSSRDGPYGYTF

J gene: TRBJ2-5
D gene: TRBD1
V gene: TRBV20-1
clone size: .
CDR3 DNA: TGCAGTGCTTATAAGACAGGGTTGGAGACCCAGTACTTC
CDR3 protein: CSAYKTGLETQYF

J gene: TRBJ2-1
D gene: .
V gene: TRBV2
clone size: few
CDR3 DNA: TGTGCCAGCAGTAGACTGGTTCTCTACAATGAGCAGTTCTTC
CDR3 protein: CASSRLVLYNEQFF

J gene: TRBJ1-1
D gene: .
V gene: TRBV20-1
clone size: few
CDR3 DNA: TGCAGTGCTAGAAGGGGCCCCTCGAACACTGAAGCTTTCTTT
CDR3 protein: CSARRGPSNTEAFF

J gene: TRBJ2-3
D gene: .
V gene: TRBV10-1
clone size: few
CDR3 DNA: TGCGCCAGCAGTGACCCCCTAGCCCGAGATACGCAGTATTTT
CDR3 protein: CASSDPLARDTQYF

J gene: TRBJ1-2
D gene: TRBD1
V gene: TRBV6-1
clone size: .
CDR3 DNA: TGTGCCAGCAGTCGCCGGACAGGGGTGGCTAACTATGGCTACACCTTC
CDR3 protein: CASSRRTGVANYGYTF

J gene: TRBJ2-5
D gene: .
V gene: TRBV6-1
clone size: .
CDR3 DNA: TGTGCCAGCAGCCTCGGAGGGGGGAGGGAGACCCAGTACTTC
CDR3 protein: CASSLGGGRETQYF

J gene: TRBJ2-5
D gene: .
V gene: TRBV6-5
clone size: few
CDR3 DNA: TGTGCCAGCAGTTCTCTCCGGGAAGAGACCCAGTACTTC
CDR3 protein: CASSSLREETQYF

J gene: TRBJ1-5
D gene: TRBD1
V gene: TRBV7-9
clone size: few
CDR3 DNA: TGTGCCAGCAGCTTAGGGACAGGGGGTCATCAGCCCCAGCATTTT
CDR3 protein: CASSLGTGGHQPQHF

J gene: TRBJ1-1
D gene: TRBD1
V gene: TRBV12-3/TRBV12-4
clone size: few
CDR3 DNA: TGTGCCAGCAGTGAACAGGGGGAGGTGAACACTGAAGCTTTCTTT
CDR3 protein: CASSEQGEVNTEAFF

J gene: TRBJ1-5
D gene: .
V gene: TRBV6-2/TRBV6-3
clone size: .
CDR3 DNA: TGTGCCAGCAGTTCGGGGACTGACAATCAGCCCCAGCATTTT
CDR3 protein: CASSSGTDNQPQHF

J gene: TRBJ1-3
D gene: .
V gene: TRBV10-3
clone size: .
CDR3 DNA: TGTGCCAGCACCGGGACTCTAGGAGGAAACACCATATATTTT
CDR3 protein: CASTGTLGGNTIYF

J gene: TRBJ2-5
D gene: .
V gene: TRBV25-1
clone size: .
CDR3 DNA: TGTGCCAGCAGTGAAAATGTTTTTCAAGAGACCCAGTACTTC
CDR3 protein: CASSENVFQETQYF

J gene: TRBJ1-5
D gene: .
V gene: TRBV6-2/TRBV6-3
clone size: few
CDR3 DNA: TGTGCCAGCGGGAAACGGGGATATAGCAATCAGCCCCAGCATTTT
CDR3 protein: CASGKRGYSNQPQHF

J gene: TRBJ2-1
D gene: TRBD2
V gene: TRBV28
clone size: .
CDR3 DNA: TGTGCCAGCAGTTTCTCTAGCGGGAGGGGTGAGCAGTTCTTC
CDR3 protein: CASSFSSGRGEQFF

J gene: TRBJ1-2
D gene: .
V gene: TRBV28
clone size: .
CDR3 DNA: TGTGCCAGCAGTTTTTCAGAAGCTAACTATGGCTACACCTTC
CDR3 protein: CASSFSEANYGYTF

J gene: TRBJ2-3
D gene: .
V gene: TRBV9
clone size: .
CDR3 DNA: TGTGCCAGCAGCGTGTTACGGTCTAGCACAGATACGCAGTATTTT
CDR3 protein: CASSVLRSSTDTQYF

J gene: TRBJ2-3
D gene: .
V gene: TRBV24-1
clone size: once
CDR3 DNA: TGTGCCACCAGTGACCCAATGGCCTATTCCACAGATACGCAGTATTTT
CDR3 protein: CATSDPMAYSTDTQYF

J gene: TRBJ1-3
D gene: .
V gene: TRBV27
clone size: few
CDR3 DNA: TGTGCCAGCAGGGGCGGACGGAGCTCTGGAAACACCATATATTTT
CDR3 protein: CASRGGRSSGNTIYF

J gene: TRBJ1-2
D gene: TRBD1
V gene: TRBV20-1
clone size: .
CDR3 DNA: TGCAGTGCCCAACAGGGGAACACCAACTATGGCTACACCTTC
CDR3 protein: CSAQQGNTNYGYTF

J gene: TRBJ2-3
D gene: TRBD2
V gene: TRBV5-1
clone size: .
CDR3 DNA: TGCGCCAGCACCCTACTAGGGACTAGCGGGAGTAAGGATACGCAGTATTTT
CDR3 protein: CASTLLGTSGSKDTQYF

J gene: TRBJ2-2
D gene: .
V gene: TRBV7-2
clone size: few
CDR3 DNA: TGTGCCAGCAGCTTATATGGGCCTGGCACCGGGGAGCTGTTTTTT
CDR3 protein: CASSLYGPGTGELFF

J gene: TRBJ2-3
D gene: TRBD2
V gene: TRBV7-9
clone size: .
CDR3 DNA: TGTGCCAGCAGCATCCCTAGCGGAAACACAGATACGCAGTATTTT
CDR3 protein: CASSIPSGNTDTQYF